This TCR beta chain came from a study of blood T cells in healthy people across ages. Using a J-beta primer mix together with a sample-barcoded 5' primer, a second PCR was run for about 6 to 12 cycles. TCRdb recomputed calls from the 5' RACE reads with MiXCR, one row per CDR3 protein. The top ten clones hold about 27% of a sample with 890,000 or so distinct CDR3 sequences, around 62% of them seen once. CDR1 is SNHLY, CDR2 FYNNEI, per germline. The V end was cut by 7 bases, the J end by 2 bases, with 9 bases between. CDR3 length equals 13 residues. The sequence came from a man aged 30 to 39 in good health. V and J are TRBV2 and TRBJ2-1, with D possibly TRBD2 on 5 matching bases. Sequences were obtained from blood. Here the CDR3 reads CASMSGPYNEQFF. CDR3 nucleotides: TGTGCCAGCATGAGCGGACCCTACAATGAGCAGTTCTTC.